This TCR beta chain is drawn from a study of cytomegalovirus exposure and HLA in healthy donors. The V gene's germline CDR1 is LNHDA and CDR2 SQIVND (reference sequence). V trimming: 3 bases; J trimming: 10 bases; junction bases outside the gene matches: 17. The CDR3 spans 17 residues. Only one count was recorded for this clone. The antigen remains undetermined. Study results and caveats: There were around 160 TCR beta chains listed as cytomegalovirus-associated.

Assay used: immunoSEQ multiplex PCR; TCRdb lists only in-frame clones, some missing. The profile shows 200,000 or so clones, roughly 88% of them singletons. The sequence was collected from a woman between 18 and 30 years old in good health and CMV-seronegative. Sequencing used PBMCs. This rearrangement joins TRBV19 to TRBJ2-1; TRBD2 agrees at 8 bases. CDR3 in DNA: TGTGCCAGTAGTATCTCCCACTGGCGGGAGGTCACAATGGAGCAGTTCTTC. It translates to CASSISHWREVTMEQFF. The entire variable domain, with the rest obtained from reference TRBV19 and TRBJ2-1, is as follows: DGGITQSPKYLFRKEGQNVTLSCEQNLNHDAMYWYRQDPGQGLRLIYYSQIVNDFQKGDIAEGYSVSREKKESFPLTVTSAQKNPTAFYLCASSISHWREVTMEQFFGPGTRLTVL.